Many counts were recorded for the clone carrying this T cell receptor beta chain. Construction of naive CD8 libraries employed about 17,000 to 1,100,000 sorted cells together with 10%, 30% or 50% RNA. TCRdb reprocessed the PCR reads via MiXCR and lists one record per CDR3 protein. Of some 320,000 distinct CDR3 sequences listed, 20% to 25% are singletons. There are 15 residues in the CDR3. Germline V gives CDR1 MNHEY, CDR2 SVGAGI. Losses at the gene ends were 6 bases for V and 3 bases for J; bases not matched to a gene: 11. The data derive from a study of molecular identifiers for immune sequencing clone quantification. Looking at the study overall: Replicate RNA came from roughly 18,000 or 92,000 naive CD8 cells and was split five ways, and four parts were sequenced.

Material for sequencing was naive CD8+ T cells from blood, with Jurkat cell RNA spiked in. Regarding subset: FACS-sorted CD8+CD4-CCR7+CD45RA+ naive T cells. The receptor was isolated from a human donor in good health. Some libraries in this study had Jurkat cell RNA spiked in. The V and J genes are TRBV6-5 and TRBJ2-7, with TRBD1 matching over 7 bases. The CDR3 DNA sequence: TGTGCCAGCAGCCTCGCGACAGGGCCTAACTACGAGCAGTACTTC. Its protein is CASSLATGPNYEQYF.